The source of this T cell receptor (beta chain) is a study of T cell responses to AZD1222 COVID-19 vaccine. Study conclusions and caveats: Repertoire sampling was restricted to post-peak T cell response timepoints.

This clone was recorded only once. Its antigen is not known. Data came from immunoSEQ multiplex PCR; TCRdb stores just in-frame clones and leaves some out. In the table there are 150,000 or so clones, about 89% of which are singletons. This CDR3 spans 14 amino acids. Germline V CDR1 and CDR2: SQVTM, ANQGSEA. V was clipped by 4 bases and J by 7 bases, with 20 bases between them. V and J are TRBV29-1 and TRBJ2-7, with unresolved D. Source: peripheral blood, taken on day 0 of AZD1222 vaccination. The sequence was collected from an adult in good health. The CDR3 protein is CSVVISAALREQYF. Here the CDR3 DNA reads TGCAGCGTTGTAATCTCGGCAGCCCTACGAGAGCAGTACTTC.